The clone carrying this T cell receptor beta chain is labeled as medium-sized (0.01 to 0.1%). Its antigen is not known. The sorted Tregs were CD4+CD25+CD127-/low cells. CDR3 length equals 14 residues. The V and J ends lost 7 bases and 3 bases respectively, with 15 bases between them. Adaptor-ligated barcode primers were used to amplify TRBV12-4/TRBJ1-2 clonotypes. A single record per CDR3 protein comes from TCRdb applying MiXCR to the multiplex PCR reads. The sample contains some 2,000 distinct CDR3 sequences, less than 20% of which appear only once. Overall study results and limits: Tumor memory CD4+ T cell TCR gene usage clustered with blood and lymph node memory CD4+ cells and lymph node naive CD4+ cells. Tumor-infiltrating Treg TCR alpha and beta sequences overlapped most with tumor naive CD4+ T cells, then blood naive.

What was sequenced was Tregs sorted from blood. This chain links TRBV12-3 or TRBV12-4 with TRBJ1-2; tentative D call: TRBD1 (5 bases). This sequence was found in a female donor with breast cancer. The CDR3 DNA follows: TGTGCCAGCATCAAAGGGGCCTATGACTATGGCTACACCTTC. Amino acids: CASIKGAYDYGYTF.